This TCR beta chain was sequenced during a study of technical replicates of blood from several donors (dated by TCRdb to 2016 to 2017). Including cysteine and phenylalanine, the CDR3 has 12 amino acids. Only CDR3 DNA remains: 36 bases, in frame from the first base. V and J are truncated by 1 base and 12 bases respectively, leaving an intervening sequence of 10 bases. The germline V gene provides CDR1 MGHRA and CDR2 YSYEKL. For this clone: Its specific antigen is unknown. No base qualities exist here, and no much larger clone lies one base off it.

The library was built by means of the immunoSEQ multiplex PCR assay. Entries here come from immuneACCESS through TCRdb and include only in-frame sequences with V and J called. Some clones fail to appear in such tables; in the studies checked, an unresolved V gene covers under half of the shortfall, and the cause of the remainder is unknown. In this sample the table shows around 76,000 clones, 95% to 99% of which occur a single time. Approximately 0.2% of the sample is held by the ten biggest clonotypes. The sequence was collected from a human donor in good health. Sample: T cells isolated from PBMCs. The rearranged segments are TRBV4-1 and TRBJ2-1, and TRBD2 may be the D gene, going by 6 matching bases. The nucleotide sequence reads TGCGCCAGCAGCCAAGGGCTAGCGTGGCAGTTCTTC. This is translated as CASSQGLAWQFF.